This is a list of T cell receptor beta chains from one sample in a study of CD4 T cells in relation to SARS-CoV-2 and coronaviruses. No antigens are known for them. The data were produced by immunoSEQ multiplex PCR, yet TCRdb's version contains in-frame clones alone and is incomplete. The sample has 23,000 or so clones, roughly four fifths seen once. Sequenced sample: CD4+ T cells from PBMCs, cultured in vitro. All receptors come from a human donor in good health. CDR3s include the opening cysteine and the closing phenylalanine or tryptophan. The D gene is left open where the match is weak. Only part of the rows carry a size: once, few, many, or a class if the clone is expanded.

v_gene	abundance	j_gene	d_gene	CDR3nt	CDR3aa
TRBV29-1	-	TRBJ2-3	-	TGCAGCGTTGCATCCGCTAGCACAGATACGCAGTATTTT	CSVASASTDTQYF
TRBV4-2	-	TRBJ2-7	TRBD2	TGTGCCAGCAGCCCTCTACTAGCGGGAGAGAACGAGCAGTACTTC	CASSPLLAGENEQYF
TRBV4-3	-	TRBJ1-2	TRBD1	TGCGCCAGCAGCCAAGATCCCGGGACAGGGACTTATGGCTACACCTTC	CASSQDPGTGTYGYTF
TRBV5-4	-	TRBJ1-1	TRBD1	TGTGCCAGCAGACGGACAGGCGGAGGTGAAGCTTTCTTT	CASRRTGGGEAFF
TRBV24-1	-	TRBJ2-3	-	TGTGCCACCAGTGATGGGGGGAGAGATACGCAGTATTTT	CATSDGGRDTQYF
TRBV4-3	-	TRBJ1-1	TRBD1	TGCGCCAGCAGCCCCACCCAGGGGGCGTCTGAAGCTTTCTTT	CASSPTQGASEAFF
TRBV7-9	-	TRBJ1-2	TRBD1	TGTGCCAGCAGCCTGGGGGACAGCGCTAACTATGGCTACACCTTC	CASSLGDSANYGYTF
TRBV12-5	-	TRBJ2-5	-	TGTGCTAGTGGTTTACCCGGGACAAGCCAAGAGACCCAGTACTTC	CASGLPGTSQETQYF
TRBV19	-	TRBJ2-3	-	TGTGCCAGTAGCGGGAGCCTCGCAGATACGCAGTATTTT	CASSGSLADTQYF
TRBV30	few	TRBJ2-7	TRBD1	TGTGCCTGGAGTGTCGGACAGGGCGAGCAGTACTTC	CAWSVGQGEQYF